The 32 T cell receptor beta chains presented below share a single source sample, sequenced in a study of blood T cell repertoires in COVID-19. Some clones are missing from TCRdb's copy, which holds only in-frame ones; the method was immunoSEQ multiplex PCR. The table includes about 140,000 clones, 70% to 90% detected once. The specimen sequenced was PBMCs or T cells enriched from blood (not recorded which). These receptors all come from a woman aged 45-59 years with acute COVID-19.

This clone was detected a few times. The gene calls are TRBV9 and TRBJ2-3; maybe TRBD2 (6 bases). Germline V CDR1 and CDR2: SGDLS, YYNGEE. The V end was cut by 4 bases, the J end by 6 bases, with 18 bases between. The CDR3 totals 15 residues. CDR3 in amino acids: CASSPLGGSGDTQYF. The CDR3 nucleotides are TGTGCCAGCAGCCCCCTGGGAGGTTCGGGGGATACGCAGTATTTT.

V is TRBV29-1 and J is TRBJ2-1; the match to TRBD2 covers 7 bases. There are 15 residues in the CDR3. Germline lookup yields CDR1 SQVTM and CDR2 ANQGSEA. Trimming took 3 bases from V and 3 from J; bases not matched to a gene: 8. In nucleotides, the CDR3 is TGCAGCGTTGAGGGGGGGGGAACCAACTACAATGAGCAGTTCTTC. Translated, it gives CSVEGGGTNYNEQFF.

This clone was seen a few times. This chain connects TRBV11-2 to TRBJ1-6; D gene unclear. This CDR3 spans 13 amino acids. V lost 6 bases, J lost 8 bases, and 11 bases lay in between. Germline V gene lookup returns CDR1 SGHAT and CDR2 FQNNGV. CDR3 residues: CASRSRWDSPLHF. The CDR3 nucleotides read TGTGCCAGCAGATCCAGGTGGGATTCACCCCTCCACTTT.

The chain joins TRBV5-6 to TRBJ2-7; tentative D call: TRBD1 (7 bases). The CDR3 is 15 residues long. The ends were cut back, 4 bases at V and 7 bases at J, with 21 bases in the middle. Germline assignment: CDR1 SGHDT and CDR2 YYEEEE. CDR3 nucleotides: TGTGCCAGCAGCCCTATGGGACTGGACAGGCTGGAGCAGTACTTC. Amino acid sequence: CASSPMGLDRLEQYF.

This clone occurred a few times. This rearrangement joins TRBV2 to TRBJ2-7, with 7 bases matching TRBD2. The J segment lost 4 bases and the V segment lost 8 bases, leaving 2 bases of the junction unmatched. There are 11 residues in the CDR3. From germline, CDR1 is SNHLY and CDR2 FYNNEI. CDR3 residues: CASRREYEQYF. The DNA for the CDR3 is TGTGCCAGCCGGCGGGAGTACGAGCAGTACTTC.

This rearrangement joins TRBV30 to TRBJ2-7, with 7 positions matching TRBD2. CDR3 size: 14 residues. The V gene end was trimmed by 2 bases and the J gene end by 7 bases; junction bases not matched to a gene: 11. Germline CDR1 and CDR2: GTSNPN and SVGIG (reference sequence). As DNA, the CDR3 is TGTGCCTGGAGTCTAGTTTTCCAGGGAGGGGAGCAGTACTTC. This codes for CAWSLVFQGGEQYF.

Here the CDR3 reads CASSSKLPGSSDTGELFF. The CDR3 DNA sequence: TGTGCCAGCAGCTCCAAGCTTCCCGGGTCTAGCGACACCGGGGAGCTGTTTTTT. The chain uses TRBV9 and TRBJ2-2, with D tentatively TRBD2 (6 bases). The CDR3 length is 18 residues. V was clipped by 4 bases and J by 3 bases, with 22 bases between them. Germline CDR1 is SGDLS and CDR2 is YYNGEE.

The gene calls are TRBV7-3 and TRBJ2-1; 9 nucleotides align to TRBD1. The CDR3 covers 14 residues. Germline loops: CDR1 SGHTA, CDR2 FQGTGA. J gave up 7 bases and V 5 bases, and 6 bases lay outside the gene matches. The CDR3: CASSPGQGRNEQFF. The CDR3 DNA is TGTGCCAGCAGCCCCGGACAGGGGAGGAATGAGCAGTTCTTC.

The chain combines TRBV9 with TRBJ2-3; 13 bases fit TRBD2. The CDR3 contains 15 residues. After removal of 4 bases from V and 4 bases from J, the junction contained 3 bases not matched to a gene. Germline lookup yields CDR1 SGDLS and CDR2 YYNGEE. CDR3 residues: CASSPGLAGSDTQYF. For the CDR3, the DNA is TGTGCCAGCAGCCCGGGACTAGCGGGATCAGATACGCAGTATTTT.

The chain combines TRBV11-3 with TRBJ2-3; TRBD2 aligns across 10 bases. The J segment lost 0 bases and the V segment lost 3 bases, leaving 9 bases of the junction unmatched. From germline, CDR1 is SGHNT and CDR2 YENEEA. This CDR3 is built from 18 residues. This chain's CDR3 is CASSFGLAAITSTDTQYF. Here the CDR3 DNA reads TGTGCCAGCAGCTTCGGACTAGCGGCAATTACTAGCACAGATACGCAGTATTTT. Full variable domain (remainder filled in from reference TRBV11-3 and TRBJ2-3): EAGVVQSPRYKIIEKKQPVAFWCNPISGHNTLYWYLQNLGQGPELLIRYENEEAVDDSQLPKDRFSAERLKGVDSTLKIQPAELGDSAVYLCASSFGLAAITSTDTQYFGPGTRLTVL.

V usage is TRBV20-1 and J usage is TRBJ2-3; 8 positions match TRBD2. V shed 3 bases and J 2 bases; nucleotides not matched to a gene: 10. This CDR3 has 16 residues. Germline-derived CDR1 and CDR2 are DFQATT and SNEGSKA (reference sequence). CDR3 nucleotides: TGCAGTGCTAGTTTTGTGGGCGGGGGGTCCACAGATACGCAGTATTTT. Translating gives CSASFVGGGSTDTQYF.

This clone was observed a few times. This chain joins TRBV18 and TRBJ1-1, with TRBD1 matching over 11 bases. CDR3 size: 15 residues. V trimming: 5 bases; J trimming: 5 bases; junction bases outside the gene matches: 7. Germline V gives CDR1 KGHSH, CDR2 LQKENI. The CDR3 loop reads CASSSGTGGGTEAFF. The CDR3 DNA follows: TGTGCCAGCTCATCCGGGACAGGGGGTGGAACTGAAGCTTTCTTT.

V usage is TRBV4-1 and J usage is TRBJ1-2; D is unclear. Germline values: CDR1 MGHRA, CDR2 YSYEKL. The V gene lost 7 bases and the J gene lost 0 bases, with 9 bases spanning the gap. The length of the CDR3 is 13 residues. The CDR3 region is CASTADPNYGYTF. DNA for the CDR3: TGCGCCAGCACCGCGGATCCTAACTATGGCTACACCTTC.

Of note for this clone: The junction shows a germline mismatch at one end, possibly a read error. This rearrangement joins TRBV19 to TRBJ2-7; 9 bases fit TRBD2. CDR1 and CDR2 from the germline V gene are LNHDA and SQIVND (reference sequence). The CDR3 is 16 residues long. This CDR3 is CASSIGGGDFPYEQYF. The CDR3 coding sequence is TGTGCCAGTAGCATAGGCGGGGGGGATTTCCCCTACGAGCAGTACTTC.

The V gene is TRBV4-2, the J gene TRBJ1-1; 7 nucleotides agree with TRBD1. Germline V CDR1 and CDR2: LGHNA, YNFKEQ. With 0 bases clipped from V and 0 bases from J, the junction kept 7 bases outside the gene matches. CDR3 length: 17 amino acids. For the CDR3, the DNA is TGTGCCAGCAGCCAAGATGGAGGGGGCGCGATGAACACTGAAGCTTTCTTT. Its translation is CASSQDGGGAMNTEAFF.

The chain uses TRBV19 and TRBJ1-2; 9 nucleotides line up with TRBD1. V shed 8 bases and J 9 bases; nucleotides not matched to a gene: 10. The germline V gene encodes CDR1 LNHDA and CDR2 SQIVND (reference sequence). The CDR3 has 13 residues. CDR3 DNA: TGTGCCAGTGGAGTACAGGGGGCGCTTAGCTACACCTTC. This codes for CASGVQGALSYTF. The full variable domain, in which reference TRBV19 and TRBJ1-2 provide the parts outside the CDR3, is DGGITQSPKYLFRKEGQNVTLSCEQNLNHDAMYWYRQDPGQGLRLIYYSQIVNDFQKGDIAEGYSVSREKKESFPLTVTSAQKNPTAFYLCASGVQGALSYTFGSGTRLTVV.

The genes are TRBV5-1 and TRBJ2-3, with 9 bases aligning to TRBD2. The CDR3 is 17 residues long. The V and J ends lost 2 bases and 6 bases, in that order; junction bases with no gene match: 13. CDR1 and CDR2 from the germline V gene are SGHRS and YFSETQ. CDR3 nucleotides: TGCGCCAGCAGCTTCAATAACCCGGGACTAGCAAAGGATACGCAGTATTTT. Encoded protein: CASSFNNPGLAKDTQYF.

The CDR3 DNA reads as TGTGCCAGCAGTTTAGAGAGGACTAGCGGGAAAGAGACCCAGTACTTC. It is translated as CASSLERTSGKETQYF. The chain is built from TRBV28 and TRBJ2-5; 12 positions agree with TRBD2. The CDR3 spans 16 residues. Germline assignment: CDR1 MDHEN and CDR2 SYDVKM. The junction had 4 bases not matched to a gene; V was cut back by 2 bases and J by 3 bases.

J is TRBJ2-7 and V is TRBV9; 10 nucleotides agree with TRBD2. V lost 2 bases, J lost 3 bases, and 8 bases stayed unmatched. CDR3 length: 16 amino acids. The germline gives CDR1 SGDLS, CDR2 YYNGEE. The CDR3 region is CASSVGIAGGDYEQYF. CDR3 nucleotide sequence: TGTGCCAGCAGCGTGGGGATAGCGGGAGGTGACTACGAGCAGTACTTC.

The V gene is TRBV7-2, the J gene TRBJ2-3, with TRBD2 matching 8 bases. This CDR3 has 16 amino acids. Germline CDR1 SGHTA, CDR2 FQGNSA. V shed 3 bases and J 3 bases; nucleotides not matched to a gene: 8. CDR3 bases: TGTGCCAGCAGCTTGGTAGCGGGACTCCGAACAGATACGCAGTATTTT. It yields the protein CASSLVAGLRTDTQYF. The whole variable domain, filled in from reference TRBV7-2 and TRBJ2-3, reads GAGVSQSPSNKVTEKGKDVELRCDPISGHTALYWYRQSLGQGLEFLIYFQGNSAPDKSGLPSDRFSAERTGGSVSTLTIQRTQQEDSAVYLCASSLVAGLRTDTQYFGPGTRLTVL.

The chain uses TRBV2 and TRBJ1-6; no clear D gene. V was cut by 6 bases and J by 7 bases, with 4 bases left in between. Germline V gene lookup returns CDR1 SNHLY and CDR2 FYNNEI. The CDR3 is 11 amino acids. CDR3 loop: CASRANSPLHF. As DNA, the CDR3 is TGTGCCAGCAGGGCAAATTCACCCCTCCACTTT.

This chain connects TRBV2 to TRBJ2-1; tentatively, D is TRBD2 (5 bases). The CDR3 is 14 amino acids. Germline-derived CDR1 and CDR2 are SNHLY and FYNNEI. Trimming left V 0 bases short and J 4 bases short, with 7 bases between. The CDR3 DNA follows: TGTGCCAGCAGTGAAGCGAGGGCGTACAATGAGCAGTTCTTC. Encoded protein: CASSEARAYNEQFF.

This chain joins TRBV30 and TRBJ1-6; 7 bases are a match to TRBD1. Germline CDR1 reads GTSNPN; CDR2 reads SVGIG (reference sequence). The CDR3 totals 13 residues. With 3 bases clipped from V and 5 bases from J, the junction kept 1 base outside the gene matches. CDR3 sequence: CAWRGQHNSPLHF. The CDR3 DNA sequence: TGTGCCTGGAGGGGACAGCATAATTCACCCCTCCACTTT.

This clone was detected only once. This chain joins TRBV12-5 and TRBJ2-1, with 8 bases matching TRBD2. Germline V gives CDR1 LGHNT, CDR2 FRNRAP. This CDR3 is 16 amino acids long. With V trimmed by 7 bases and J by 3 bases, 11 bases remained unmatched. The CDR3 region is CASAPSGLDFYNEQFF. The CDR3 DNA sequence: TGTGCTAGTGCCCCCTCGGGACTAGACTTCTACAATGAGCAGTTCTTC.

The V call is TRBV9, the J call TRBJ1-2; D not certain. This CDR3 comprises 13 residues. The V end lost 0 bases, the J end lost 7 bases, and 10 bases lay between the germline ends. Germline V lookup: CDR1 SGDLS, CDR2 YYNGEE. Here the CDR3 reads CASSVEQTSGYTF. The CDR3 DNA reads as TGTGCCAGCAGCGTAGAACAGACCAGTGGCTACACCTTC.

This clone was observed a single time. V is TRBV27 and J is TRBJ2-2; D perhaps matches TRBD2 (6 bases). CDR3 length: 15 residues. V dropped 3 bases and J dropped 6 bases, with 14 bases sitting between them. Germline V gene sequence: CDR1 MNHEY, CDR2 SMNVEV (reference sequence). The CDR3 sequence: CASSFSGSSAGELFF. The CDR3 coding sequence is TGTGCCAGCAGTTTTTCCGGGAGTAGCGCCGGGGAGCTGTTTTTT.

This clone was detected only a few times. The chain carries TRBV29-1 and TRBJ2-1; tentatively, D is TRBD2 (6 bases). The CDR3 sequence is 15 residues long. Germline V gives CDR1 SQVTM, CDR2 ANQGSEA. Between the trimmed V and J ends, which lost 6 bases and 1 base, there was a span of 16 bases. The chain's CDR3 is CSVGRGGMSYNEQFF. CDR3 DNA: TGCAGCGTGGGAAGGGGCGGGATGTCCTACAATGAGCAGTTCTTC.

The chain has TRBV9 and TRBJ1-4; 8 bases match TRBD1. V was clipped by 3 bases and J by 7 bases; unmatched bases: 8. Germline values: CDR1 SGDLS, CDR2 YYNGEE. The CDR3 consists of 15 residues. DNA for the CDR3: TGTGCCAGCAGCGCCCAGGGGGCTGAGGGTGAAAAACTGTTTTTT. Protein product: CASSAQGAEGEKLFF. The whole variable domain, remainder taken from reference TRBV9 and TRBJ1-4, is DSGVTQTPKHLITATGQRVTLRCSPRSGDLSVYWYQQSLDQGLQFLIQYYNGEERAKGNILERFSAQQFPDLHSELNLSSLELGDSALYFCASSAQGAEGEKLFFGSGTQLSVL.

The chain is built from TRBV5-1 and TRBJ1-6; D may be TRBD1 (6 bases). Germline V CDR1 and CDR2: SGHRS, YFSETQ. This CDR3 has 13 amino acids. V dropped 4 bases and J dropped 9 bases, with 11 bases sitting between them. Written as DNA, the CDR3 is TGCGCCAGCAGCGCAGGGGCTGGTTCACCCCTCCACTTT. This gives the protein CASSAGAGSPLHF.

This chain joins TRBV19 and TRBJ1-1, with a tentative D call TRBD1 (5 bases). V was trimmed by 7 bases and J by 5 bases, leaving 11 bases between them. Germline CDR1 is LNHDA and CDR2 is SQIVND (reference sequence). This CDR3 has 12 amino acids. CDR3 region: CASTLQGTEAFF. In DNA form, the CDR3 reads TGTGCCAGTACCCTTCAGGGAACTGAAGCTTTCTTT.

This clone was seen only once. The chain carries TRBV6-5 and TRBJ2-7; TRBD1 matches at 8 bases. CDR1 is MNHEY and CDR2 is SVGAGI in the germline V gene. The ends lost 9 bases at V and 6 bases at J; junction bases unmatched: 10. The CDR3 covers 13 residues. The CDR3 DNA follows: TGTGCCAGTCGGCGACAGGGGAGTCGCGAGCAGTACTTC. Protein sequence: CASRRQGSREQYF.

The rearrangement joins TRBV19 to TRBJ1-1; TRBD1 is a possible D gene (5 bases). Germline loops: CDR1 LNHDA, CDR2 SQIVND (reference sequence). Trimming cost V 0 bases and J 6 bases, with 11 bases left between them. CDR3 size: 14 residues. CDR3 protein: CASSIDHGGSEAFF. The DNA for the CDR3 is TGTGCCAGTAGTATAGATCACGGGGGGTCTGAAGCTTTCTTT.